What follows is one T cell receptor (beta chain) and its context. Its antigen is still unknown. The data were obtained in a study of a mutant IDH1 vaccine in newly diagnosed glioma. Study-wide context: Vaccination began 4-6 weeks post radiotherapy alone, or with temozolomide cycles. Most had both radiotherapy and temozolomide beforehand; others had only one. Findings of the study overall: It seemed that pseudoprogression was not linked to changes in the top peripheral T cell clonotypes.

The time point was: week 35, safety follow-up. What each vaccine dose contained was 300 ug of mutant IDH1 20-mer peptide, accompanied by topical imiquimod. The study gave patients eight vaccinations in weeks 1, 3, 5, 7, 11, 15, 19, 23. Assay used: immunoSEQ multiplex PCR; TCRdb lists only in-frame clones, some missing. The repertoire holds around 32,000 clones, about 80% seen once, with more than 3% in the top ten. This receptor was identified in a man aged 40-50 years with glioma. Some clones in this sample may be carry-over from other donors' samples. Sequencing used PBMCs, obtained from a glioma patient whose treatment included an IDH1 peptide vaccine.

DNA of the CDR3: TGTGCCAGCAGCTTAGCCAGCTTTGGAAACACCATATATTTT. Residues: CASSLASFGNTIYF. The V call is TRBV11-1, the J call TRBJ1-3; D gene ambiguous. The germline V and J ends were trimmed by 0 bases and 3 bases, with 6 bases remaining between them. This CDR3 is 14 amino acids long. Germline CDR1 reads SGHAT; CDR2 reads FQDESV (reference sequence).